These 20 T cell receptor beta chains were all obtained from the same sample, sequenced in a study of blood T cells in healthy people across ages. For the second PCR, which ran for 7 to 11 cycles, a sample-barcoded 5' primer and a J-beta primer mix were used. TCRdb itself ran the 5' RACE reads through MiXCR, one entry per CDR3 protein. The sample has about 1,500,000 distinct CDR3 sequences; 42% are singletons. Input material: blood. All receptors derive from a woman between 18 and 29 years old in good health.

At least ten counts were recorded for this clonotype. V usage is TRBV6-5 and J usage is TRBJ2-3; a possible D gene is TRBD2 (5 bases). The germline CDR1 and CDR2 sequences are MNHEY and SVGAGI. This CDR3 comprises 14 residues. Trimming cost V 3 bases and J 6 bases, with 13 bases left between them. In DNA form, the CDR3 reads TGTGCCAGCAGTTATTCGGGGATGTCGGATACGCAGTATTTT. This gives the protein CASSYSGMSDTQYF.

The chain has TRBV29-1 and TRBJ2-7; 13 bases map to TRBD2. Trimming removed 6 bases from V and 5 bases from J; junction bases left unmatched: 13. Germline V gives CDR1 SQVTM, CDR2 ANQGSEA. CDR3 size: 16 residues. The CDR3 bases are TGCAGCGTGGGGGGACTAGCGGGGAATAAGGACCACGAGCAGTACTTC. Its translation is CSVGGLAGNKDHEQYF.

The chain uses TRBV6-7 and TRBJ2-1, with D unclear. TRBV6-7 is an open reading frame, and its role is uncertain. Trimming pared 2 bases from V and 0 bases from J, leaving 11 bases between. The CDR3 is 16 amino acids. CDR3 sequence: CASSYPNNCSYNEQFF. DNA of the CDR3: TGTGCCAGCAGTTACCCGAATAATTGCTCCTACAATGAGCAGTTCTTC.

The J gene is TRBJ2-1, the V gene TRBV6-1; 12 nucleotides match TRBD2. J gave up 4 bases and V 6 bases, and 10 bases lay outside the gene matches. Looked up from germline, CDR1 is MNHNS and CDR2 is SASEGT. This CDR3 spans 17 amino acids. This chain's CDR3 is CASRPRLAGVVYNEQFF. In DNA, the CDR3 is TGTGCCAGCAGACCACGACTAGCGGGAGTCGTTTACAATGAGCAGTTCTTC.

The CDR3 is CASSLTWNTEAFF. The CDR3, as DNA: TGTGCCAGCAGTCTGACATGGAACACTGAAGCTTTCTTT. The chain has TRBV27 and TRBJ1-1; the D is unclear. Germline V CDR1 and CDR2: MNHEY, SMNVEV (reference sequence). This CDR3 has 13 residues. The V end lost 5 bases, the J end lost 1 base, and 8 bases lay between the germline ends.

A note on this clonotype: A much larger clone sits a single nucleotide away, making a read error possible. The chain links TRBV7-8 to TRBJ2-5; D gene uncertain. The CDR3 consists of 12 residues. Trimming pared 5 bases from V and 3 bases from J, leaving 7 bases between. Germline V lookup: CDR1 SGHVS, CDR2 FQNEAQ. The CDR3 DNA reads TGTGCCAGCAGCCGGGCCAAAGAGACCCAGTACTTC. Translated, it gives CASSRAKETQYF.

V gene TRBV7-2 combines with J gene TRBJ2-4; D not certain. Germline CDR1 reads SGHTA; CDR2 reads FQGNSA. Trimming left V 1 base short and J 13 bases short, with 17 bases between. This CDR3 has 14 amino acids. This CDR3 reads CASSLVGSRSLQYF. CDR3 in DNA: TGTGCCAGCAGCTTAGTAGGTAGCAGGAGTCTGCAGTACTTC.

This chain links TRBV7-9 with TRBJ1-4; D not certain. Germline CDR1 reads SEHNR; CDR2 reads FQNEAQ (reference sequence). This CDR3 spans 14 amino acids. V was trimmed by 1 base and J by 4 bases, leaving 7 bases between them. CDR3: CASSLGRNNEKLFF. CDR3 sequence (DNA): TGTGCCAGCAGCTTAGGCCGAAATAATGAAAAACTGTTTTTT.

This rearrangement joins TRBV4-1 to TRBJ2-3; TRBD2 matches at 12 bases. The V and J ends lost 11 bases and 2 bases, in that order; junction bases with no gene match: 8. The germline gives CDR1 MGHRA, CDR2 YSYEKL. The CDR3 consists of 15 residues. The DNA of the CDR3 is TGCGCCTCCACCCGACTAGCGGGGGCCACAGATACGCAGTATTTT. This encodes CASTRLAGATDTQYF.

This clonotype was counted a few times. The CDR3 loop reads CASSPPGQAYYEQYF. The CDR3 nucleotides read TGTGCCAGCTCACCGCCGGGACAGGCATACTACGAGCAGTACTTC. The chain uses TRBV18 and TRBJ2-7, with 8 bases that match TRBD1. The CDR3 is 15 amino acids. The germline CDR1 and CDR2 sequences are KGHSH and LQKENI. V lost 3 bases to trimming and J lost 3 bases; unmatched junction nucleotides: 7. The whole variable domain, remainder taken from reference TRBV18 and TRBJ2-7, is NAGVMQNPRHLVRRRGQEARLRCSPMKGHSHVYWYRQLPEEGLKFMVYLQKENIIDESGMPKERFSAEFPKEGPSILRIQQVVRGDSAAYFCASSPPGQAYYEQYFGPGTRLTVT.

This clonotype was observed a handful of times. The rearrangement links TRBV3-1 to TRBJ2-6; D remains unclear. The CDR3 is 15 amino acids. Germline CDR1 is LGHDT and CDR2 is YNNKEL (reference sequence). The ends were cut back, 0 bases at V and 2 bases at J, with 5 bases in the middle. CDR3 DNA: TGTGCCAGCAGCCAAGAGCTACCTGGGGCCAACGTCCTGACTTTC. Protein product: CASSQELPGANVLTF.

Of note for this clonotype: An end of the junction does not agree with germline; a read error may underlie this. The rearrangement uses TRBV4-1 and TRBJ2-1; TRBD2 aligns across 13 bases. CDR1 and CDR2 (germline): MGHRA, YSYEKL. CDR3 size: 15 residues. The CDR3 reads CASSTGLAGYNGQFF. CDR3 DNA sequence: TGCGCCAGCAGCACGGGACTAGCGGGATACAATGGGCAGTTCTTC.

J is TRBJ2-7 and V is TRBV13, with a possible D match to TRBD2 (6 bases). The end of the DNA is better explained by TRBJ2-5, so the J call may be wrong. The germline gives CDR1 PRHDT, CDR2 FYEKMQ (reference sequence). The length of the CDR3 is 16 residues. The CDR3 sequence: CASSLALTGGRETQYF. CDR3 nucleotide sequence: TGTGCCAGCAGCTTAGCCCTCACCGGGGGTCGAGAGACCCAGTACTTC.

The sample holds a few counts of this clonotype. CDR3 sequence: CASSVQSPVTNEKLFF. The CDR3 bases are TGTGCCAGCAGTGTACAATCGCCGGTAACTAATGAAAAACTGTTTTTT. This rearrangement joins TRBV27 to TRBJ1-4, with unresolved D. The CDR3 length is 16 residues. The germline V and J ends were trimmed by 5 bases and 1 base, with 14 bases remaining between them. From germline, CDR1 is MNHEY and CDR2 SMNVEV (reference sequence).

This clonotype came up a few times. The CDR3 sequence is CASSVESGGSHEQYF. The CDR3 DNA follows: TGTGCCAGCAGTGTTGAGTCGGGAGGATCGCACGAGCAGTACTTC. V and J are TRBV2 and TRBJ2-7; 7 nucleotides line up with TRBD2. Per the germline V gene, CDR1 is SNHLY and CDR2 is FYNNEI. Trimming cost V 4 bases and J 5 bases; bases outside gene matches: 11. The CDR3 is 15 residues long.

The chain combines TRBV30 with TRBJ1-2, with D tentatively TRBD1 (5 bases). CDR1 is GTSNPN, CDR2 SVGIG, per germline (reference sequence). The CDR3 contains 13 residues. Trimming left V 0 bases short and J 8 bases short, with 13 bases between. CDR3 DNA: TGTGCCTGGAGTGTTTACGCGGCAGGGGGCTACACCTTC. Its protein product is CAWSVYAAGGYTF. The complete variable domain, with remaining parts taken from reference TRBV30 and TRBJ1-2, reads SQTIHQWPATLVQPVGSPLSLECTVEGTSNPNLYWYRQAAGRGLQLLFYSVGIGQISSEVPQNLSASRPQDRQFILSSKKLLLSDSGFYLCAWSVYAAGGYTFGSGTRLTVV.

Only a few counts were recorded for this clonotype. CDR3 coding DNA: TGTGCCAGCAGGACAGGGGGTAGAGGCTACACCTTC. This codes for CASRTGGRGYTF. The rearrangement joins TRBV12-3 or TRBV12-4 to TRBJ1-2; 9 nucleotides match TRBD1. The CDR3 has 12 residues. J gave up 8 bases and V 6 bases, and 4 bases lay outside the gene matches.

This clonotype was seen a handful of times. The chain uses TRBV5-1 and TRBJ2-3, with unresolved D. Trimming took 1 base from V and 0 from J, leaving 6 bases between them. CDR1 and CDR2 from the germline V gene are SGHRS and YFSETQ. The CDR3 sequence is 14 residues long. The CDR3 region is CASSLSLSTDTQYF. The CDR3 nucleotides read TGCGCCAGCAGCTTGAGTCTGAGCACAGATACGCAGTATTTT.

The genes are TRBV20-1 and TRBJ2-3, with D possibly being TRBD1 or TRBD2 (6 bases each). Trimming removed 5 bases at V and 4 bases at J, with 19 bases between. Germline V gene sequence: CDR1 DFQATT, CDR2 SNEGSKA (reference sequence). The length of the CDR3 is 15 residues. CDR3 bases: TGCAGTGCTCCCCAACTAGGGGGGAGCTCAGATACGCAGTATTTT. It is translated as CSAPQLGGSSDTQYF.

A few counts support this clonotype. The chain couples TRBV9 to TRBJ2-3; maybe TRBD2 (6 bases). Germline CDR1 and CDR2: SGDLS and YYNGEE. CDR3 length equals 16 residues. Deletions cut 0 bases from V and 2 bases from J, with 13 bases between. The CDR3 DNA follows: TGTGCCAGCAGCGTAGCTGGTCTAGCGTACACAGATACGCAGTATTTT. This gives the protein CASSVAGLAYTDTQYF.